This TCR beta chain was identified in a study of blood T cells in healthy people across ages. Findings and limits, study-wide: A roughly linear age-dependent decrease characterized TCR beta diversity per million T cells.

The V gene's germline CDR1 is SQVTM and CDR2 ANQGSEA. This CDR3 region has 14 residues. V dropped 4 bases and J dropped 8; count of bases not matched to a gene: 13. Through a sample-barcoded 5' primer and a J-beta primer mix, a second PCR was run for roughly 7 to 12 cycles. Each CDR3 protein is one row after TCRdb ran MiXCR on the 5' RACE reads. This repertoire shows about 900,000 distinct CDR3 sequences, around 48% found once; its top ten account for roughly 12%. This clonotype has only a few counts. Its antigen remains unknown. A minimum of 6 micrograms of total RNA was extracted per sample. The TCR originated in a man aged 30 to 45 in good health. What was sequenced was blood. The V and J genes are TRBV29-1 and TRBJ1-1, with 7 bases that match TRBD1. CDR3 nucleotide sequence: TGCAGCGTTGGGGGGGGCCAAGGGGGCAACGAAGCTTTCTTT. This codes for CSVGGGQGGNEAFF.